Following are 16 T cell receptor beta chains from one sample sequenced in a study of blood T cell repertoires in COVID-19. TCRdb's copy holds only in-frame clones and misses some; the assay was immunoSEQ multiplex PCR. Here the sample spans 25,000 to 30,000 clones, around 94% being singletons. The specimen was peripheral blood. These receptors were obtained from a woman in her 70s with COVID-19, enrolled during active disease.

The chain uses TRBV29-1 and TRBJ2-7; D may be TRBD2 (5 bases). The length of the CDR3 is 12 residues. Trimming cost V 4 bases and J 6 bases, with 13 bases left between them. From germline, CDR1 is SQVTM and CDR2 ANQGSEA. The CDR3 DNA sequence: TGCAGCGTTGCCCATCTAGCTGCCGAGCAGTACTTC. Translating it yields CSVAHLAAEQYF.

V gene TRBV28 combines with J gene TRBJ1-1; D perhaps matches TRBD1 (6 bases). The CDR3 length is 16 residues. Germline assignment: CDR1 MDHEN and CDR2 SYDVKM. V was shortened by 3 bases and J by 5 bases, with 19 bases between the two germline ends. For the CDR3, the DNA is TGTGCCAGCAGTTTCCGGCAGGGCACAGGGCGAACTGAAGCTTTCTTT. It translates to CASSFRQGTGRTEAFF.

This clone was seen once. The J gene is TRBJ2-7, the V gene TRBV19, with a tentative D call TRBD1 (6 bases). V was pared by 6 bases and J by 4 bases, with 16 bases between. The CDR3 consists of 14 residues. Germline-derived CDR1 and CDR2 are LNHDA and SQIVND (reference sequence). CDR3 nucleotides: TGTGCCAGTAGCCTGCCAGGGGTACAGTACGAGCAGTACTTC. Residues: CASSLPGVQYEQYF.

The gene calls are TRBV19 and TRBJ2-1, with TRBD2 identical over 13 bases. Germline lookup yields CDR1 LNHDA and CDR2 SQIVND (reference sequence). Trimming at V came to 7 bases and at J to 1 base, leaving 13 bases not matched to a gene. The CDR3 covers 19 residues. CDR3 in amino acids: CASTSSGLAGTGSYNEQFF. The DNA of the CDR3 is TGTGCCAGTACGAGCTCGGGACTAGCGGGAACGGGGTCCTACAATGAGCAGTTCTTC.

The genes are TRBV30 and TRBJ2-7, with D tentatively TRBD2 (5 bases). The CDR3 extends over 14 amino acids. Trimming pared 4 bases from V and 4 bases from J, leaving 17 bases between. The germline gives CDR1 GTSNPN, CDR2 SVGIG (reference sequence). The CDR3 sequence: CAWNGVGPGYEQYF. The CDR3, as DNA: TGTGCCTGGAACGGAGTGGGCCCGGGGTACGAGCAGTACTTC.

There are a few counts of this clone. V and J are TRBV20-1 and TRBJ2-5; 8 nucleotides agree with TRBD1. V lost 7 bases to trimming and J lost 2 bases; unmatched junction nucleotides: 0. The CDR3 has 11 residues. Germline values: CDR1 DFQATT, CDR2 SNEGSKA (reference sequence). This chain's CDR3 is CSGQGQETQYF. The CDR3, as DNA: TGCAGTGGACAGGGGCAAGAGACCCAGTACTTC.

The chain couples TRBV9 to TRBJ1-6, with a weak D call TRBD1 (6 bases). This CDR3 has 14 residues. V shed 4 bases and J shed 6 bases, with 11 bases lying between them. Germline lookup yields CDR1 SGDLS and CDR2 YYNGEE. This CDR3 is CASSKQGFNSPLHF. CDR3 bases: TGTGCCAGCAGCAAACAGGGTTTTAATTCACCCCTCCACTTT.

This clone was counted a few times. This chain links TRBV19 with TRBJ2-5; D is undetermined. The CDR3 has 12 residues. V gave up 5 bases and J gave up 5 bases, with 9 bases separating them. Germline CDR1 is LNHDA and CDR2 is SQIVND (reference sequence). The CDR3 nucleotides read TGTGCCAGTAGTGGTTCCCAGGAGACCCAGTACTTC. This gives the protein CASSGSQETQYF.

The rearrangement uses TRBV5-1 and TRBJ2-5; D is perhaps TRBD1 (5 bases). The CDR3 spans 14 residues. CDR1 SGHRS and CDR2 YFSETQ come from the germline V gene. Trimming cost V 2 bases and J 5 bases, with 13 bases left between them. The CDR3: CASSFATGGETQYF. The CDR3 region has the DNA TGCGCCAGCAGCTTCGCTACAGGTGGGGAGACCCAGTACTTC.

The gene calls are TRBV6-2 or TRBV6-3 and TRBJ1-6; D is undetermined. The length of the CDR3 is 16 residues. Trimming took off 4 bases at V and 6 bases at J, with 16 bases between the two ends. Per the germline V gene, CDR1 is MNHEY and CDR2 is SVGEGT. The CDR3 DNA sequence: TGTGCCAGCAGTTGGAGGACGGCGTCCCTTAATTCACCCCTCCACTTT. As protein: CASSWRTASLNSPLHF.

The chain uses TRBV29-1 and TRBJ2-2; no reliable D call. This CDR3 is built from 14 residues. V lost 4 bases and J lost 2, with 11 bases in between. Germline V CDR1 and CDR2: SQVTM, ANQGSEA. CDR3 protein: CSVATVGNTGELFF. The CDR3, as DNA: TGCAGCGTTGCTACAGTCGGAAACACCGGGGAGCTGTTTTTT.

The table lists this clone with a few counts. The chain links TRBV7-8 to TRBJ2-7, with TRBD2 identical over 8 bases. The J segment lost 2 bases and the V segment lost 1 base, leaving 4 bases of the junction unmatched. CDR3 length: 15 residues. Germline V CDR1 and CDR2: SGHVS, FQNEAQ. As DNA, the CDR3 is TGTGCCAGCAGCTTAGGTATTAGCGGGACCTACGAGCAGTACTTC. It specifies CASSLGISGTYEQYF.

The chain uses TRBV6-5 and TRBJ2-5, with 9 bases matching TRBD2. Germline V gene sequence: CDR1 MNHEY, CDR2 SVGAGI. This CDR3 comprises 15 residues. The V gene end was trimmed by 4 bases and the J gene end by 7 bases; junction bases not matched to a gene: 10. CDR3 in amino acids: CASSSLQAGGGTQYF. The CDR3 DNA follows: TGTGCCAGCAGTTCCCTCCAAGCGGGAGGAGGGACCCAGTACTTC.

This clone was recorded a few times. The chain carries TRBV6-5 and TRBJ2-1, with 7 positions matching TRBD2. CDR3 length: 11 amino acids. Germline loops: CDR1 MNHEY, CDR2 SVGAGI. Trimming took 8 bases from V and 6 from J; bases not matched to a gene: 1. CDR3 in amino acids: CASGLGNEQFF. The DNA of the CDR3 is TGTGCCAGCGGACTAGGCAATGAGCAGTTCTTC.

This chain links TRBV12-3 or TRBV12-4 with TRBJ1-2, with 9 nucleotides matching TRBD1. The length of the CDR3 is 13 residues. The trim removed 6 bases at V and 8 bases at J, leaving 7 bases unmatched. CDR3 sequence: CASSRGQGLGYTF. CDR3 in DNA: TGTGCCAGCAGCCGGGGACAGGGTTTAGGCTACACCTTC.

CDR3 in amino acids: CASSHDLGQSDYEQYF. The CDR3, as DNA: TGCGCCAGCAGCCATGATCTCGGACAGAGCGACTACGAGCAGTACTTC. This rearrangement joins TRBV4-3 to TRBJ2-7, with a weak D call TRBD1 (6 bases). The V end lost 3 bases, the J end lost 3 bases, and 18 bases lay between the germline ends. CDR3 size: 16 residues. Germline CDR1 LGHNA, CDR2 YSLEER.